This T cell receptor beta chain was recorded in a study of T cell changes during pregnancy in multiple sclerosis. Only in-frame clones appear in the TCRdb table, and some are missing; sequencing was by immunoSEQ multiplex PCR. Of nearly 40,000 clones in the sample, around 94% were seen once. The ends lost 2 bases at V and 4 bases at J; junction bases unmatched: 1. In germline, CDR1 is MNHEY, CDR2 SMNVEV (reference sequence). This CDR3 is 15 amino acids long. The sequencing here drew on CD4+ T cells from peripheral blood mononuclear cells, taken before pregnancy. V gene TRBV27 combines with J gene TRBJ2-1; 11 positions match TRBD2. This sequence originates from a female donor with multiple sclerosis, enrolled in a pregnancy study. CDR3 residues: CASSLRLAGYNEQFF. The CDR3 coding sequence is TGTGCCAGCAGTTTACGACTAGCGGGGTACAATGAGCAGTTCTTC.